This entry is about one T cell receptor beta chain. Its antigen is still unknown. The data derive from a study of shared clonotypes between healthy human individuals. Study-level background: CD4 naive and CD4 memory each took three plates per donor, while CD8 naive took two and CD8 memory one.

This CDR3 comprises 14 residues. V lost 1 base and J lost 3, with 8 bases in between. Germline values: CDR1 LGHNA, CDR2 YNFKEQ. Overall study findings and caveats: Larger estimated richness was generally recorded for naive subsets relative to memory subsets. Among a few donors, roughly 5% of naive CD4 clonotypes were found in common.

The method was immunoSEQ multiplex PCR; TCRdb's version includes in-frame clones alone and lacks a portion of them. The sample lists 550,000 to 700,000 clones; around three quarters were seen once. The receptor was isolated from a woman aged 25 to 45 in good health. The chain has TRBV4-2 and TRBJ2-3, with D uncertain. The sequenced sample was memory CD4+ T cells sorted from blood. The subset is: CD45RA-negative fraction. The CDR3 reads CASSQGVETDTQYF. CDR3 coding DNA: TGTGCCAGCAGCCAAGGAGTCGAGACAGATACGCAGTATTTT.